This is a list of T cell receptor beta chains from one sample in a study of T cells in Graves' hyperthyroidism and ophthalmopathy. TCRdb redid the calling of the multiplex PCR reads with MiXCR, one entry per CDR3 protein. The data contain roughly 700,000 distinct CDR3 sequences, 30% to 40% of them seen just once; the ten biggest clones take up approximately 31%. Sequencing was performed on blood. Source of these receptors: a middle-aged woman with Graves' hyperthyroidism. The CDR3 runs from the conserved cysteine through the conserved F or W. The D gene is left open where the match is weak. Size is stated for part of the rows, as once, few or many counts, or as a class when the clone is expanded.

>TRBV7-9|many|TRBJ1-2|NA
CASSPDPGLLNYGYTF
TGTGCCAGCAGTCCTGATCCAGGATTGCTTAACTATGGCTACACCTTC
>TRBV29-1|many|TRBJ2-6|NA
CSVDKSGSGANVLTF
TGCAGCGTTGATAAGTCCGGATCAGGGGCCAACGTCCTGACTTTC
>TRBV4-3|NA|TRBJ1-2|NA
CASSSDGRGNYGYTF
TGCGCCAGCAGCTCCGACGGGAGGGGAAACTATGGCTACACCTTC
>TRBV20-1|many|TRBJ1-1|NA
CSASMRGRNTEAFF
TGCAGTGCTAGTATGAGGGGTCGGAACACTGAAGCTTTCTTT
>TRBV5-1|NA|TRBJ1-3|TRBD1
CASSLAGTGYGNTIYF
TGCGCCAGCAGCTTGGCCGGGACAGGGTACGGAAACACCATATATTTT
>TRBV29-1|NA|TRBJ2-2|NA
CSVTKTEMETGELFF
TGCAGCGTTACGAAGACTGAAATGGAAACCGGGGAGCTGTTTTTT
>TRBV5-6|many|TRBJ1-2|NA
CASRPGHLDYGYTF
TGTGCCAGCAGACCAGGACACCTTGACTATGGCTACACCTTC
>TRBV20-1|many|TRBJ2-5|TRBD2
CSARLAGVEETQYF
TGCAGTGCTAGACTAGCGGGAGTCGAGGAGACCCAGTACTTC
>TRBV25-1|many|TRBJ1-4|NA
CASSEPQSWPNEKLFF
TGTGCCAGCAGTGAACCCCAGAGTTGGCCTAATGAAAAACTGTTTTTT
>TRBV12-3/TRBV12-4|many|TRBJ2-5|NA
CASSIYGSGDETQYF
TGTGCCAGCAGTATATACGGGAGCGGTGACGAGACCCAGTACTTC
>TRBV20-1|NA|TRBJ2-5|NA
CSASDPAETQYF
TGCAGTGCTAGCGACCCGGCGGAGACCCAGTACTTC
>TRBV7-2|NA|TRBJ2-2|NA
CASSPQPSAGELFF
TGTGCCAGCAGCCCCCAACCCTCAGCCGGGGAGCTGTTTTTT
>TRBV14|NA|TRBJ1-6|NA
CASSPGTIYNSPLHF
TGTGCCAGCAGTCCCGGGACAATTTATAATTCACCCCTCCACTTT
>TRBV7-9|NA|TRBJ2-2|NA
CASSLGSGGTGELFF
TGTGCCAGCAGCTTAGGGAGCGGAGGCACCGGGGAGCTGTTTTTT
>TRBV10-3|few|TRBJ2-7|TRBD2
CASSQSSGGGEQYF
TGTGCCAGCAGTCAATCTAGCGGGGGAGGCGAGCAGTACTTC
>TRBV10-3|NA|TRBJ1-5|NA
CAVSESTANQPQHF
TGTGCCGTCAGTGAGTCGACAGCTAATCAGCCCCAGCATTTT
>TRBV5-1|NA|TRBJ2-6|TRBD1
CASGTGLYSGANVLTF
TGCGCCAGCGGGACAGGTCTATACTCTGGGGCCAACGTCCTGACTTTC
>TRBV7-2|many|TRBJ1-5|TRBD1
CASSLEAYRGNQPQHF
TGTGCCAGCAGCCTAGAAGCGTACAGGGGGAATCAGCCCCAGCATTTT
>TRBV11-1|NA|TRBJ1-2|NA
CASSNPGLLTEGYGGYTF
TGTGCCAGCAGCAACCCGGGTCTCCTAACTGAGGGCTACGGTGGCTACACCTTC
>TRBV7-9|many|TRBJ1-1|TRBD1
CASRRGQGNTEAFF
TGTGCCAGCAGACGAGGACAGGGGAACACTGAAGCTTTCTTT
>TRBV10-3|NA|TRBJ2-2|TRBD1
CATAETGMNTVELFF
TGTGCCACCGCCGAGACAGGGATGAACACCGTGGAGCTGTTTTTT
>TRBV20-1|many|TRBJ2-7|NA
CSARARDSSYEQYF
TGCAGTGCTCGGGCCAGGGATAGCTCCTACGAGCAGTACTTC
>TRBV2|NA|TRBJ2-7|TRBD2
CASTKIGEGYEQYF
TGTGCCAGCACCAAGATAGGGGAGGGTTACGAGCAGTACTTC
>TRBV7-9|few|TRBJ2-7|NA
CASSETRNYEQYF
TGTGCCAGCAGTGAAACCAGGAACTACGAGCAGTACTTC
>TRBV6-6|NA|TRBJ1-1|NA
CASSEEGLGTEAFF
TGTGCCAGCAGTGAAGAGGGGCTTGGGACTGAAGCTTTCTTT
>TRBV7-9|NA|TRBJ1-1|NA
CASSPTPGRLTRNTEAFF
TGTGCCAGCAGCCCCACCCCAGGGCGTCTTACCCGGAACACTGAAGCTTTCTTT
>TRBV5-5|NA|TRBJ1-4|TRBD1
CASSQDRANGEKLFF
TGCGCCAGCAGCCAGGACAGGGCCAATGGTGAAAAACTGTTTTTT
>TRBV7-2|NA|TRBJ1-2|NA
CASSLWGLDYGYTF
TGTGCCAGCAGCTTGTGGGGGCTCGACTATGGCTACACCTTC
>TRBV10-3|many|TRBJ2-5|TRBD2
CAISEGSGTSVQETQYF
TGTGCCATCAGTGAGGGAAGTGGGACTAGCGTACAAGAGACCCAGTACTTC
>TRBV20-1|NA|TRBJ1-1|NA
CSAREPTAGYTEAFF
TGCAGTGCTAGAGAACCGACGGCCGGGTACACTGAAGCTTTCTTT
>TRBV4-1|NA|TRBJ2-7|NA
CASSQDNGEPYEQYF
TGCGCCAGCAGCCAAGATAACGGGGAGCCCTACGAGCAGTACTTC
>TRBV12-5|NA|TRBJ1-5|NA
CASGLVQITQPQHF
TGTGCTAGTGGTTTGGTACAGATTACACAGCCCCAGCATTTT
>TRBV7-9|few|TRBJ1-2|TRBD1
CASSLATGTGGDGYTF
TGTGCCAGCAGCTTAGCGACCGGGACAGGGGGTGATGGCTACACCTTC
>TRBV19|NA|TRBJ1-1|NA
CASSMGGNGLSAEAFF
TGTGCCAGTAGTATGGGGGGAAATGGTTTGTCGGCTGAAGCTTTCTTT
>TRBV9|many|TRBJ1-3|NA
CASSVDLQGSGNTIYF
TGTGCCAGCAGCGTAGACCTACAGGGCTCTGGAAACACCATATATTTT
>TRBV6-5|NA|TRBJ1-1|NA
CASSYSRGSERVVPAFF
TGTGCCAGCAGTTACTCGAGAGGGTCCGAAAGGGTGGTGCCAGCTTTCTTT
>TRBV10-3|many|TRBJ1-2|NA
CAISERNYGYTF
TGTGCCATCAGTGAACGTAACTATGGCTACACCTTC
>TRBV20-1|few|TRBJ1-3|TRBD1
CSARLRDRVNTGNTIYF
TGCAGTGCTAGACTCCGGGACAGGGTCAACACTGGAAACACCATATATTTT
>TRBV12-3/TRBV12-4|NA|TRBJ2-3|TRBD2
CASSGAGRLGDTQYF
TGTGCCAGCAGTGGAGCGGGGCGCCTCGGAGATACGCAGTATTTT
>TRBV24-1|few|TRBJ2-5|NA
CAALGGSDVETQYF
TGTGCCGCCCTTGGTGGTAGCGATGTGGAGACCCAGTACTTC
>TRBV20-1|many|TRBJ2-7|NA
CSARRDEQYF
TGCAGTGCTAGGAGGGACGAGCAGTACTTC
>TRBV6-6|NA|TRBJ1-2|NA
CAIRADNGYGYTF
TGTGCCATACGGGCCGACAACGGCTATGGCTACACCTTC
>TRBV6-5|few|TRBJ1-1|NA
CASSPGKTEAFF
TGTGCCAGCAGTCCAGGGAAGACTGAAGCTTTCTTT
>TRBV20-1|once|TRBJ1-3|NA
CSAQGNAGNTIYF
TGCAGTGCTCAAGGAAACGCTGGAAACACCATATATTTT
>TRBV7-2|NA|TRBJ2-7|NA
CASSPPDRDLDTYEQYF
TGTGCCAGCAGCCCCCCAGACCGGGACCTCGACACCTACGAGCAGTACTTC
>TRBV2|NA|TRBJ1-5|TRBD1
CASVRTGKYQPQHF
TGTGCCAGCGTTAGGACAGGGAAGTATCAGCCCCAGCATTTT
>TRBV19|many|TRBJ1-2|NA
CASTAKDGAEGYTF
TGTGCCAGTACCGCGAAGGACGGCGCCGAAGGCTACACCTTC
>TRBV10-1|many|TRBJ2-6|NA
CASSRDVGFGANVLTF
TGCGCCAGCAGCAGGGACGTCGGCTTCGGGGCCAACGTCCTGACTTTC